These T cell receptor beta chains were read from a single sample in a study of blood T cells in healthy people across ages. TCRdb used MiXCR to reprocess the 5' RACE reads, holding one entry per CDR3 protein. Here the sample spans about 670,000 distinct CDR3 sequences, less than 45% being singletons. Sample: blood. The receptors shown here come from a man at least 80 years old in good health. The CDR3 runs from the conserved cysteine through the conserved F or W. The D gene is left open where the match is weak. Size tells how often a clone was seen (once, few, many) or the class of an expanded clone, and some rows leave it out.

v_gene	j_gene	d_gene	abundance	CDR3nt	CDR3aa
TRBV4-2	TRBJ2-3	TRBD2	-	TGTGCCAGCAGCCATAGGCTAGCGGAAGATACGCAGTATTTT	CASSHRLAEDTQYF
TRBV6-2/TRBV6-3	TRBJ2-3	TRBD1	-	TGTGCCAGCAGGTCGGACAGGGACAGAAAGAGCACAGATACGCAGTATTTT	CASRSDRDRKSTDTQYF
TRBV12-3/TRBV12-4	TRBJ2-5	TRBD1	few	TGTGCCAGCAGTTTGCGACAGGGACGCGAAGAGCAGTACTTC	CASSLRQGREEQYF
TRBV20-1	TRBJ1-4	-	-	TGCAGTGCCGCGGGACTGAATGAAAAACTGTTTTTT	CSAAGLNEKLFF
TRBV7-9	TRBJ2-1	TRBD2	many	TGTGCCAGCAGCTTTCCCCGGACTAGCGGGAGGGCCAGGGATGAGCAGTTCTTC	CASSFPRTSGRARDEQFF
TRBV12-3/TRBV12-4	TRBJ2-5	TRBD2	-	TGTGCCAGCAGTAACGGGACTATAAAGACCCAGTACTTC	CASSNGTIKTQYF
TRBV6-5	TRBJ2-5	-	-	TGTGCCACCCAGACGATCGGATCTCGAGAGACCCAGTACTTC	CATQTIGSRETQYF
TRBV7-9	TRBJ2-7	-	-	TGTGCCAGCAGCTTAGTGGGGGACACCTCTAAAACCCGACTTTCCTACGAGCAGTACTTC	CASSLVGDTSKTRLSYEQYF
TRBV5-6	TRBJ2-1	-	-	TGTGCCAGCAGCTCGATAGGGGGACCTGCCCCCTACAATGAGCAGTTCTTC	CASSSIGGPAPYNEQFF
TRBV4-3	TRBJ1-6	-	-	TGCGCCAGCAGCCAAGATTTGGGCACCGGTTCAGGTTCACCCCTCCACTTT	CASSQDLGTGSGSPLHF
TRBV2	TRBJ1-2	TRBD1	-	TGTGCCAGCAGTTTCCGACAGGGTATTTCCTCTGGCTACACCTTC	CASSFRQGISSGYTF
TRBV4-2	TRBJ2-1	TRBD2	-	TGTGCCAGCAGCCAAGTACACCAAGCGGGGGCTCAGCAGTTCTTC	CASSQVHQAGAQQFF
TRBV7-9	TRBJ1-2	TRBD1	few	TGTGCCAGCAGCTCGACAGGGGGCGATTTTCTTGGCTACACCTTC	CASSSTGGDFLGYTF
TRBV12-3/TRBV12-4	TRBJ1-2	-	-	TGTGCCAGCAGTTTCCGTACGGGACATCCCTATGGCTACACCTTC	CASSFRTGHPYGYTF
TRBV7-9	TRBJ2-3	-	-	TGTGCCAGCAGCCCACCCAGGGAATCCACGCAGTATTTT	CASSPPRESTQYF
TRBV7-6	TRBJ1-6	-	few	TGTGCCAGCAGCTTAGTAGGTGGGGGTTCACCCCTCCACTTT	CASSLVGGGSPLHF
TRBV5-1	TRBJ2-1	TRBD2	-	TGCGCCAGCAGCCTGACTAGCGGGGGCCTTAATGGTGAGCAGTTCTTC	CASSLTSGGLNGEQFF